The clone carrying this T cell receptor (beta chain) showed up just a few times. Trimming cost V 4 bases and J 3 bases, with 19 bases left between them. This CDR3 has 16 amino acids. CDR1 and CDR2 (germline): SGHKS, YYEKEE (reference sequence). Sequencing used immunoSEQ multiplex PCR; TCRdb keeps in-frame clones, though not all of them. The sample consists of 300,000 or so clones, 70% to 90% of them appearing once. The data were obtained in a study of blood T cell repertoires in COVID-19. The wider study: Donors in the United States, Italy and Spain gave samples during acute or convalescent COVID-19. Sources were T cells, B-cell-depleted T cells, or PBMCs; the material itself was cDNA or gDNA.

Participants had their cohort set by participant-reported clinical history. This receptor was identified in a woman in her twenties or thirties who had recovered from COVID-19. The sample was PBMCs or T cells enriched from blood (not recorded which). V gene TRBV5-5 combines with J gene TRBJ1-2; D possibly corresponds to TRBD1 (6 bases). The chain's CDR3 is CASSPSLTGIDYGYTF. Here the CDR3 DNA reads TGTGCCAGCAGCCCCTCTCTTACAGGGATCGACTATGGCTACACCTTC. Full variable domain (missing parts from reference TRBV5-5 and TRBJ1-2): DAGVTQSPTHLIKTRGQQVTLRCSPISGHKSVSWYQQVLGQGPQFIFQYYEKEERGRGNFPDRFSARQFPNYSSELNVNALLLGDSALYLCASSPSLTGIDYGYTFGSGTRLTVV.